The clone carrying this T cell receptor beta chain has more than one count but fewer than ten. This sample stems from a study of T-cell memory formation after mild COVID-19. TCRdb fed the 5' RACE reads into MiXCR, producing one record per CDR3 protein. The data hold roughly 150,000 distinct CDR3 sequences, with 13% to 15% observed a single time. The germline gives CDR1 SGHKS, CDR2 YYEKEE (reference sequence). V lost 5 bases to trimming and J lost 0 bases, with 12 bases between them. CDR3 length: 15 residues. Sequencing was done on a sample of PBMCs or a T cell subset sorted from them (not recorded which). J is TRBJ1-5 and V is TRBV5-5; D call uncertain. This clonotype was obtained from an adult woman who had mild COVID-19 (a few samples of this study predate the infection). Cell type and time point are not known. CDR3 amino acids: CASSFGLISNQPQHF. DNA of the CDR3: TGTGCCAGCAGTTTCGGGCTTATTAGCAATCAGCCCCAGCATTTT. Based on the CDR3 plus reference TRBV5-5 and TRBJ1-5, the full variable domain is DAGVTQSPTHLIKTRGQQVTLRCSPISGHKSVSWYQQVLGQGPQFIFQYYEKEERGRGNFPDRFSARQFPNYSSELNVNALLLGDSALYLCASSFGLISNQPQHFGDGTRLSIL.